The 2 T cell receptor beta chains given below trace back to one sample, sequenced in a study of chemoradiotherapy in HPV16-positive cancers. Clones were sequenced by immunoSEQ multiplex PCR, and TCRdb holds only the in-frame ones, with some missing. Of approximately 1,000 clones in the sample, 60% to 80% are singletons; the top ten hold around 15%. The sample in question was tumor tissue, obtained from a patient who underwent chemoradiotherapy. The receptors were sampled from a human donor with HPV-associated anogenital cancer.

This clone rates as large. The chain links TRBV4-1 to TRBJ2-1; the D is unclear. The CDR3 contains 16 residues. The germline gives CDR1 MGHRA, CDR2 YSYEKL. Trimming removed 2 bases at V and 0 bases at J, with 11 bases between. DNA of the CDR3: TGCGCCAGCAGCCAAACCTTGACTGGCTCCTACAATGAGCAGTTCTTC. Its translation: CASSQTLTGSYNEQFF.

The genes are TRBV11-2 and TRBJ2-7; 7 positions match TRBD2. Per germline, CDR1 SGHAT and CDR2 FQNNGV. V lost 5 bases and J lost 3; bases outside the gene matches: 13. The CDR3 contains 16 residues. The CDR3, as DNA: TGTGCCAGCAGCATTGCGATGGGCGGGGGTTTCTACGAGCAGTACTTC. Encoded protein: CASSIAMGGGFYEQYF.